This T cell receptor (beta chain) emerged from a study of blood T cell repertoires in COVID-19. On the study more broadly: Italy, Spain and the United States were the sources of the convalescent and acute COVID-19 samples. Nucleic acid was either cDNA or gDNA, and it came from T cells, B-cell-depleted T cells, or PBMCs.

Per the authors' pipeline: Nucleated cell number was recorded as an estimate derived from reference gene primer amplification. TCRdb's table, derived via immunoSEQ multiplex PCR, lists solely in-frame clones and lacks some. The D gene and trimming were derived from the DNA, and the V and J assignments and clone size from that table. Seen here are just over 75,000 clones, approximately 80% observed once, and the top ten hold over 4.5%. The CDR3 length is 12 residues. Trimming took off 2 bases at V and 12 bases at J, with 16 bases between the two ends. The V gene's germline CDR1 is SQVTM and CDR2 ANQGSEA.

The sequence was collected from a man in his 60s with active or convalescent COVID-19. Input material: peripheral blood. This chain uses TRBV29-1 with TRBJ1-2; the D is unclear. CDR3 sequence reads: CSVEPESRFHTF. The DNA of the CDR3 is TGCAGCGTTGAACCCGAGAGCAGGTTCCACACCTTC. Using reference TRBV29-1 and TRBJ1-2 for the parts outside the CDR3, the full variable domain is SAVISQKPSRDICQRGTSLTIQCQVDSQVTMMFWYRQQPGQSLTLIATANQGSEATYESGFVIDKFPISRPNLTFSTLTVSNMSPEDSSIYLCSVEPESRFHTFGSGTRLTVV.